The clone carrying this T cell receptor beta chain was seen ten or more times. These data belong to a study of molecular identifiers for immune sequencing clone quantification. About the study: Five aliquots were made in replicates from the RNA of approximately 20,000 or 98,000 naive CD8 cells, and four were sequenced.

It was from around 18,000 to 910,000 sorted cells, with 10%, 30% or 50% RNA, that naive CD8 libraries came. As previously described, bulk TCR libraries were made using listed TCR primers. TCRdb fed the PCR reads into MiXCR, producing one record per CDR3 protein. The data hold hundreds of thousands of distinct CDR3 sequences, with 20% to 25% observed a single time. With 1 base removed from V and 12 bases from J, the gap between germline ends came to 16 bases. CDR3 length equals 13 residues. Sample: naive CD8+ T cells from blood, with Jurkat cell RNA spiked in. Subset described: FACS-sorted CD8+CD4-CCR7+CD45RA+ naive T cells. The V gene is TRBV12-3 or TRBV12-4, the J gene TRBJ2-7, with D possibly TRBD2 on 5 matching bases. This sequence originates from a human donor in good health. Some libraries in this study had Jurkat cell RNA spiked in. CDR3 nucleotides: TGTGCCAGCAGTTTAGATGCGGGCAACTTTCGGTACTTC. It yields the protein CASSLDAGNFRYF.